This T cell receptor beta chain was identified during a study of T cell changes during pregnancy in multiple sclerosis. Data came from immunoSEQ multiplex PCR; TCRdb stores just in-frame clones and leaves some out. The sample carries around 68,000 clones, over 75% recorded once. The CDR3 extends over 14 amino acids. Trimming pared 3 bases from V and 2 bases from J, leaving 10 bases between. Germline values: CDR1 SNHLY, CDR2 FYNNEI. This clone has a handful of counts. The clonotype originates from a female donor with multiple sclerosis, enrolled in a pregnancy study. Sequenced material: peripheral blood, taken in the third trimester of pregnancy. The rearrangement joins TRBV2 to TRBJ1-2, with a weak D call TRBD1 (6 bases). The CDR3 here is CASSETGINYGYTF. CDR3 nucleotides: TGTGCCAGCAGTGAGACAGGCATCAACTATGGCTACACCTTC. The full variable domain, its missing parts supplied by reference TRBV2 and TRBJ1-2, is EPEVTQTPSHQVTQMGQEVILRCVPISNHLYFYWYRQILGQKVEFLVSFYNNEISEKSEIFDDQFSVERPDGSNFTLKIRSTKLEDSAMYFCASSETGINYGYTFGSGTRLTVV.